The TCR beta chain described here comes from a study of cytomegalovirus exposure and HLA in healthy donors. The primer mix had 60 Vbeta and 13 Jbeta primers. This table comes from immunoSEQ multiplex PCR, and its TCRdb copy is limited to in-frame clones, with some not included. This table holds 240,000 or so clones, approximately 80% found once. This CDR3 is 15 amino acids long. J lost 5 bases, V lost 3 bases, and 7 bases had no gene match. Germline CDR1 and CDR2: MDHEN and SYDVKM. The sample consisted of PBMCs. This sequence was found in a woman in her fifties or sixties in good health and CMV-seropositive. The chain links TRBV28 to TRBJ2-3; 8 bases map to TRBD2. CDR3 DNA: TGTGCCAGCAGTTTTGGACTAGCAGATTTAGATACGCAGTATTTT. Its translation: CASSFGLADLDTQYF.